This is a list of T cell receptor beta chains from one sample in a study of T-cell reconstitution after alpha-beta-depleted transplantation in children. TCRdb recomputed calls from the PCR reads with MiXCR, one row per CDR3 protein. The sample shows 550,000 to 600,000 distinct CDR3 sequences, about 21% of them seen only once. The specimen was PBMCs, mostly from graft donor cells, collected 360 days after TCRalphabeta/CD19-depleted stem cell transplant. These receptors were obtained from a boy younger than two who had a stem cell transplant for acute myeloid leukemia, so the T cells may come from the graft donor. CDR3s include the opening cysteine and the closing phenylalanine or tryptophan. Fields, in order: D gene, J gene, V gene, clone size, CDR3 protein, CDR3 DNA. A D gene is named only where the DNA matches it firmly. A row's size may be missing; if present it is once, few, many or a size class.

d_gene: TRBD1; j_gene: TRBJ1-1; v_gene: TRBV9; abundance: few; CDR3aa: CASSVGTGSTEAFF; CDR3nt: TGTGCCAGCAGCGTCGGGACAGGGAGCACTGAAGCTTTCTTT
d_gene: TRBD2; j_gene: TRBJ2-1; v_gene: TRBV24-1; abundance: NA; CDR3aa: CATSDIPSGGWDEQFF; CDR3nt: TGTGCCACCAGTGATATCCCTAGCGGGGGGTGGGATGAGCAGTTCTTC
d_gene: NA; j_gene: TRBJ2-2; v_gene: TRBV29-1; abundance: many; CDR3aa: CSAEVGRGTGELFF; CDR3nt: TGCAGCGCTGAGGTGGGCAGGGGCACCGGGGAGCTGTTTTTT
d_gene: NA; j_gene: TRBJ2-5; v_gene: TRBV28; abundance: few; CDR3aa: CASSRQGVKTQYF; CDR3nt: TGTGCCAGCAGTAGGCAGGGTGTTAAGACCCAGTACTTC
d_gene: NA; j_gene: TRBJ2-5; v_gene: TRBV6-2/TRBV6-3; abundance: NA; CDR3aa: CASSRMTYQYF; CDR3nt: TGTGCCAGCAGTAGGATGACGTATCAGTACTTC
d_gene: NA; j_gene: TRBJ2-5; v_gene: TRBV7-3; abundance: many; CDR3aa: CASSPTGSETQYF; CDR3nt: TGTGCCAGCAGCCCTACAGGTTCCGAGACCCAGTACTTC
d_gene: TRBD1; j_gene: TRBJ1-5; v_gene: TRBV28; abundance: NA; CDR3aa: CASSLTGRFANGNQPQHF; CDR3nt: TGTGCCAGCAGTTTGACAGGGAGGTTTGCTAATGGCAATCAGCCCCAGCATTTT
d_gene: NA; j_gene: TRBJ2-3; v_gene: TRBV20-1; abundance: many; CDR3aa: CSGEPWGTDTQYF; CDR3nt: TGCAGTGGGGAGCCTTGGGGCACAGATACGCAGTATTTT
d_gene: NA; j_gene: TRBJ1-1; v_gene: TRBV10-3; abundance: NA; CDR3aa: CAISETGGMNTEAFF; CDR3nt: TGTGCCATCAGCGAGACGGGCGGAATGAACACTGAAGCTTTCTTT
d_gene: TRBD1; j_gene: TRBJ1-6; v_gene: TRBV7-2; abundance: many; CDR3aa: CASSFWTGGSPLHF; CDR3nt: TGTGCCAGCAGCTTTTGGACAGGCGGTTCACCCCTCCACTTT
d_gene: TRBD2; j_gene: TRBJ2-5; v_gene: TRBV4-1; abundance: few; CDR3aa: CASSLSGTITSFQETQYF; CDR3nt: TGCGCCAGCAGCCTGTCCGGGACTATCACCTCCTTCCAAGAGACCCAGTACTTC
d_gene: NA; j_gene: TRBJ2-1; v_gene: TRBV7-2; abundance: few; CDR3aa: CASSLSTSRYNEQFF; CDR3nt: TGTGCCAGCAGCTTAAGCACTAGCCGCTACAATGAGCAGTTCTTC
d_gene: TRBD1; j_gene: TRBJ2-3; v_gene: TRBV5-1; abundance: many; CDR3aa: CASRRGQGSTDTQYF; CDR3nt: TGCGCCAGCAGGCGAGGACAGGGAAGCACAGATACGCAGTATTTT
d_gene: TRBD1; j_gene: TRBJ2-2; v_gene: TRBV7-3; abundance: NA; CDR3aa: CASTITGGAAGELFF; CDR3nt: TGTGCCAGCACCATCACAGGGGGCGCGGCCGGGGAGCTGTTTTTT
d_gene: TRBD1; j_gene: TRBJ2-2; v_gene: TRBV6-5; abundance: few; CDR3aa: CASSYTRQGAANTGELFF; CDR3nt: TGTGCCAGCAGTTACACCAGACAGGGGGCTGCGAACACCGGGGAGCTGTTTTTT
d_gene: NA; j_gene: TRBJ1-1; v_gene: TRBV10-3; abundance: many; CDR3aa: CAISESLGNEAFF; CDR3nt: TGTGCCATCAGTGAGTCGTTGGGGAATGAAGCTTTCTTT
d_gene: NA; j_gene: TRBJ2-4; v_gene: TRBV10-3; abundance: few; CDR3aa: CAISESNSMTGNIQYF; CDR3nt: TGTGCCATCAGTGAGTCAAATTCTATGACAGGAAACATTCAGTACTTC
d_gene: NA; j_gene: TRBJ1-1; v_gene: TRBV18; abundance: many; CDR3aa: CASSTTDLTEAFF; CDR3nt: TGTGCCAGCTCAACAACAGACCTCACTGAAGCTTTCTTT